The 6 T cell receptor beta chains given below trace back to one sample, sequenced in a study of T cells expressing NK-cell markers. TCRdb re-called the 5' RACE reads and catalogs CDR3 proteins one per entry, DNA excluded. Here the sample table reports about half a million distinct CDR3 sequences. Sequencing was done on a sample of blood T cells: a sorted CD56 or NKG2C T cell subset, CD4+ or CD8+ T cells, or bulk PBMC T cells (not recorded which). These receptors all come from a woman aged 45 to 65 in good health.

The chain is built from TRBV6-5 and TRBJ1-2; the TRBD1 assignment by TCRdb is unverifiable without DNA. The V gene's germline CDR1 is MNHEY and CDR2 SVGAGI. The CDR3 is made up of 13 amino acids. CDR3 sequence reads: CASSYSLTDGYTF.

The rearrangement joins TRBV5-1 to TRBJ2-5; TCRdb indicates TRBD1, and absent DNA this call remains unverified. CDR1 and CDR2 (germline): SGHRS, YFSETQ. This CDR3 is 16 amino acids long. The CDR3 is CASSLEGGSPKETQYF.

The chain couples TRBV20-1 to TRBJ2-1; the TCRdb D gene call, TRBD1, has no DNA to confirm it. The CDR3 has 16 residues. Germline CDR1 reads DFQATT; CDR2 reads SNEGSKA (reference sequence). The CDR3 loop reads CSARKYRGRGNNEQFF.

The V gene is TRBV27, the J gene TRBJ2-4; as DNA is missing, the TRBD2 call by TCRdb cannot be tested. The V gene's germline CDR1 is MNHEY and CDR2 SMNVEV (reference sequence). CDR3 length: 21 residues. CDR3 residues: CASSLSRGGFQREKAKNIQYF.

This rearrangement joins TRBV5-1 to TRBJ1-4; there is no DNA to check the TCRdb D call of TRBD1. Germline V CDR1 and CDR2: SGHRS, YFSETQ. The CDR3 covers 15 residues. CDR3 loop: CASSLRPGNNEKLFF.

V is TRBV11-2 and J is TRBJ1-4. Germline-derived CDR1 and CDR2 are SGHAT and FQNNGV. The CDR3 length is 15 residues. The CDR3 loop reads CASSLGEATNEKLFF.